These T cell receptor beta chains were read from a single sample in a study of STAT3 mutations in large granular lymphocyte leukemia. Profiling relied on immunoSEQ multiplex PCR, and the TCRdb table lists in-frame clones only, not all of them. In the table there are under 25,000 clones, approximately 90% of which are singletons. Input material: peripheral blood mononuclear cells. These receptors were collected from a man between 60 and 75 years old with T-cell large granular lymphocyte leukemia. Some clones in this sample may be carry-over from other donors' samples. The CDR3 runs from the conserved cysteine through the conserved F or W. The order of the fields is J gene, clone size, V gene, D gene, CDR3 protein, CDR3 DNA. D genes are given only for firm matches. Only some rows state a clone size, as once, few, many or a class for expanded clones.

J gene: TRBJ2-6; clone size: NA; V gene: TRBV27; D gene: NA; CDR3 protein: CASSVREDHVLTF; CDR3 DNA: TGTGCCAGCAGTGTCCGGGAAGACCACGTCCTGACTTTC
J gene: TRBJ2-6; clone size: NA; V gene: TRBV7-2; D gene: NA; CDR3 protein: CASSLWGGISSGANVLTF; CDR3 DNA: TGTGCCAGCAGCTTATGGGGCGGGATTAGCTCTGGGGCCAACGTCCTGACTTTC
J gene: TRBJ2-7; clone size: once; V gene: TRBV19; D gene: TRBD1; CDR3 protein: CASRSGQGSVYEQYF; CDR3 DNA: TGTGCCAGTAGGAGTGGACAGGGTTCCGTCTACGAGCAGTACTTC
J gene: TRBJ2-3; clone size: NA; V gene: TRBV7-6; D gene: NA; CDR3 protein: CASSLRRSGSTDTQYF; CDR3 DNA: TGTGCCAGCAGCTTGCGGAGGAGCGGAAGCACAGATACGCAGTATTTT
J gene: TRBJ2-7; clone size: NA; V gene: TRBV4-2; D gene: NA; CDR3 protein: CASSQDPDSSYEQYF; CDR3 DNA: TGTGCCAGCAGCCAAGATCCGGACAGCTCCTACGAGCAGTACTTC
J gene: TRBJ2-1; clone size: NA; V gene: TRBV5-1; D gene: NA; CDR3 protein: CASRVLGSNNEQFF; CDR3 DNA: TGCGCCAGCAGGGTTTTAGGGTCCAACAATGAGCAGTTCTTC
J gene: TRBJ1-2; clone size: few; V gene: TRBV6-5; D gene: NA; CDR3 protein: CASSGDTTGYTF; CDR3 DNA: TGTGCCAGCAGTGGAGACACCACCGGCTACACCTTC
J gene: TRBJ1-2; clone size: NA; V gene: TRBV10-3; D gene: TRBD1; CDR3 protein: CAISESGGQAVNYGYTF; CDR3 DNA: TGTGCCATCAGTGAGTCCGGGGGACAGGCTGTTAACTATGGCTACACCTTC
J gene: TRBJ2-5; clone size: NA; V gene: TRBV6-5; D gene: NA; CDR3 protein: CASSLGWAGTQYF; CDR3 DNA: TGTGCCAGCAGCCTAGGCTGGGCTGGGACCCAGTACTTC
J gene: TRBJ2-5; clone size: NA; V gene: TRBV6-1; D gene: TRBD2; CDR3 protein: CASSELAGGPETQYF; CDR3 DNA: TGTGCCAGCAGTGAACTAGCGGGAGGGCCAGAGACCCAGTACTTC
J gene: TRBJ2-6; clone size: NA; V gene: TRBV5-1; D gene: NA; CDR3 protein: CASMMNSGANVLTF; CDR3 DNA: TGCGCCAGCATGATGAACTCTGGGGCCAACGTCCTGACTTTC
J gene: TRBJ1-2; clone size: once; V gene: TRBV2; D gene: NA; CDR3 protein: CASSESQDYGYTF; CDR3 DNA: TGTGCCAGCAGTGAGTCCCAAGACTATGGCTACACCTTC
J gene: TRBJ2-3; clone size: NA; V gene: TRBV5-6; D gene: TRBD1; CDR3 protein: CASSLIQGADTQYF; CDR3 DNA: TGTGCCAGCAGCTTAATCCAGGGGGCAGATACGCAGTATTTT
J gene: TRBJ2-1; clone size: NA; V gene: TRBV27; D gene: TRBD2; CDR3 protein: CASSLSGLAGDNEQFF; CDR3 DNA: TGTGCCAGCAGTTTATCAGGACTAGCGGGGGACAATGAGCAGTTCTTC